This T cell receptor (beta chain) stems from a study of shared clonotypes between healthy human individuals. Naive CD8 cells, CD45RO-negative and positively selected for CCR7, excluded terminally differentiated effector memory CD45RA+ cells. Within Nashville, Tennessee resided all donors, each a Caucasian adult. In the original processing: Filtering differed because ImmunoSEQ produced junction-only sequences that carried no quality scores. TCRdb keeps only in-frame clones here, not all; method: immunoSEQ multiplex PCR. D and trimming were read from the DNA, whereas the V and J calls and clone size are those reported in that table. The table records millions of clones, about 95% of them present only once. The CDR3 spans 14 residues. V was pared by 0 bases and J by 3 bases, with 9 bases between. CDR1 MNHEY and CDR2 SVGAGI come from the germline V gene.

The rearrangement uses TRBV6-5 and TRBJ2-7; weak D call: TRBD2 (5 bases). The sample comprised naive CD8+ T cells sorted from blood. The receptor comes from a man aged 18 to 35 in good health. CDR3 protein: CASSYSGLDYEQYF. The DNA of the CDR3 is TGTGCCAGCAGTTACTCAGGACTTGACTACGAGCAGTACTTC.